The entry that follows covers one T cell receptor beta chain sequence. This clone has more than one count but fewer than ten. The antigen this receptor binds is unknown. No base quality values were provided; no much bigger clone lies one nucleotide off. The CDR3 contains 13 residues, cysteine and phenylalanine counted. The only DNA kept is the CDR3, 39 bases in frame from the first base. The V and J ends are trimmed by 0 bases and 7 bases, leaving 7 bases between them. CDR1 and CDR2 are read off the germline V gene as MNHEY and SVGEGT. The data were obtained in a study of blood T cell repertoires in COVID-19 (dated by TCRdb to about 2020). For the wider study: The collaborator samples originated in the United States, Italy and Spain and spanned the acute and convalescent phases of COVID-19. The material from the prospective study consisted of cDNA or gDNA derived from T cells, B-cell-depleted T cells, or PBMCs. The dataset comprised deeply sampled blood TCRbeta repertoires from subjects exposed to, actively infected with, or recovered from COVID-19. A freely available public database, intended as a resource for researchers studying the immune response to SARS-CoV-2, is where the repertoires were released. Samples came from the ongoing ImmuneRACE study (first 160 participants) plus 1,254 subjects from 6 global collaborators. Nearly every sample came with metadata listing a de-identified subject ID, COVID-19 status, age in years and sex. Where available, HLA class I and class II types were obtained from metadata supplied by the sample provider rather than from assay-based typing. Results and caveats for the whole study, not just this receptor: How much clinical and demographic metadata was included differed by source and by participant, and the metadata was provided uncurated.

Each collaborating institution followed its own protocols to collect whole blood in K2EDTA tubes. For TCRbeta analysis, collaborators shipped samples in one of three forms: frozen whole blood, isolated PBMCs, or DNA extracted from either of those sample types. TCRbeta CDR3 regions were amplified from genomic DNA by means of the immunoSEQ Assay, a bias-controlled multiplex PCR. The study's own analysis went as follows. The number of nucleated cells in each sample was estimated from the amplification of reference gene primers within the assay. To quantify the absolute abundance of each unique TCRbeta CDR3 rearrangement, sequence reads were collapsed and filtered. Productive Simpson clonality was computed per sample as the square root of Simpson's diversity index over productive rearrangements. TCRdb's version of the immuneACCESS table is confined to in-frame rearrangements and falls short of the full clone set. An unresolved V gene accounts for under half of the shortfall where checked; the remainder is of unknown origin. The V and J calls and clone size are taken from that table; D and trimming were inferred from the DNA. In this sample the table shows fewer than 250,000 clones, around nine tenths of which occur a single time. The ten biggest clones cover less than 3% of the sample.

Source material: peripheral blood. The chain uses TRBV6-2 or TRBV6-3 and TRBJ1-5; the D gene is not confidently resolved. This TCR came from a woman aged 55-70 years with acute or convalescent COVID-19. The encoded CDR3 is CASSYSGEQPQHF. The nucleotides are TGTGCCAGCAGTTACTCCGGGGAACAGCCCCAGCATTTT.